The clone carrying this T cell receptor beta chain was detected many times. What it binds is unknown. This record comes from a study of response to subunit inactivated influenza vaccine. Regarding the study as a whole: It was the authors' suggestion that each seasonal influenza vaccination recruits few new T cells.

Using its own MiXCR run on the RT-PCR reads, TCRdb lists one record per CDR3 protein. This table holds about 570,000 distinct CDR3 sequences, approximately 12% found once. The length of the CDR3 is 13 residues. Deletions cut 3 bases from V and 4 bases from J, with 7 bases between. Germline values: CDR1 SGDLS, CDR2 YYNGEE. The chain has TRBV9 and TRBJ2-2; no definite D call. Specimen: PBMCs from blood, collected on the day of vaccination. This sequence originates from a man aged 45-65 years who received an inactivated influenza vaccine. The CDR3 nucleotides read TGTGCCAGCAGCGCCACCGTCACCGGGGAGCTGTTTTTT. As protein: CASSATVTGELFF.